The rows below give T cell receptor beta chains drawn from one sample of a study of cytomegalovirus exposure and HLA in healthy donors. Produced via immunoSEQ multiplex PCR; TCRdb's table is partial and in-frame only. The data show approximately 200,000 clones, about 83% seen once. Material: PBMCs. The receptors derive from a girl between 10 and 17 years old in good health and CMV-seronegative. CDR3s include the opening cysteine and the closing phenylalanine or tryptophan. The order of the fields is V gene, D gene, J gene, CDR3 protein. A D gene is named only where the DNA matches it firmly.

TRBV19	-	TRBJ1-1	CASGMYRRREAFF
TRBV19	-	TRBJ1-1	CASSMGGLETEAFF
TRBV28	-	TRBJ2-7	CASSPTGYSYEQYF
TRBV28	TRBD1	TRBJ1-2	CASIKGQGNIYGYTF
TRBV9	-	TRBJ2-7	CASSVVPSSYEQYF
TRBV6-1	-	TRBJ2-7	CASSEAVAGQLYEQYF
TRBV28	TRBD1	TRBJ2-7	CASRDLQGAYEQYF
TRBV29-1	-	TRBJ2-3	CSVYITDTQYF
TRBV2	-	TRBJ2-1	CASRRGGSYNEQFF
TRBV28	-	TRBJ2-5	CASSLDRLQETQYF
TRBV11-2	-	TRBJ2-1	CASSSGSSYNEQFF
TRBV6-1	-	TRBJ2-5	CASSVVRETQYF
TRBV12-5	-	TRBJ2-5	CASGLWQGETQYF
TRBV5-1	-	TRBJ2-3	CASRIGIRAPDTQYF
TRBV7-8	TRBD1	TRBJ2-7	CASSPHRGPSYEQYF
TRBV5-4	-	TRBJ1-1	CASSSVRANTEAFF
TRBV7-2	-	TRBJ2-2	CASSFEVVSAGELFF
TRBV18	-	TRBJ1-3	CASSPPGGKTGNTIYF
TRBV5-1	-	TRBJ2-1	CASSLSTSSLNEQFF
TRBV6-5	TRBD1	TRBJ1-4	CASSYSGGREKLFF
TRBV30	TRBD1	TRBJ2-2	CAWSGTGPGELFF
TRBV6-5	TRBD1	TRBJ1-6	CASRKQGAGNSPLHF
TRBV28	-	TRBJ1-5	CASSFSVNQAQHF
TRBV28	TRBD2	TRBJ2-7	CASTQRTSGGAYEQYF
TRBV7-8	-	TRBJ1-5	CASSFGGGSDQPQHF
TRBV28	-	TRBJ1-2	CASSEGVWGYTF
TRBV5-4	-	TRBJ1-2	CASSTSGVTNYGYTF
TRBV7-8	-	TRBJ2-2	CASRTVGELFF
TRBV12-5	TRBD1	TRBJ2-1	CASGRGQGSNEQFF
TRBV27	TRBD2	TRBJ2-2	CASSLSRLAGNTGELFF
TRBV11-2	-	TRBJ1-1	CASSLKYKGENTEAFF
TRBV10-3	TRBD1	TRBJ2-7	CAIKGASGQGYYEQYF
TRBV5-1	-	TRBJ1-1	CASSLDRTDTEAFF
TRBV15	TRBD2	TRBJ2-5	CATSKRLAGKETQYF
TRBV4-1	-	TRBJ2-5	CASSRPGEKETQYF
TRBV19	TRBD1	TRBJ1-5	CASMDRGRGYSNQPQHF
TRBV2	-	-	CASRAPLQSPPYEQYF
TRBV18	-	TRBJ2-1	CASSPPAGIDEQFF
TRBV5-6	TRBD1	TRBJ2-7	CASSLPGTGAYEQYF
TRBV4-1	-	TRBJ1-1	CASSHLSQGKWKNTEAFF
TRBV4-2	-	TRBJ2-5	CASSRREEETQYF
TRBV7-2	TRBD2	TRBJ2-5	CAPREGQETQYF
TRBV30	TRBD1	-	CAWSTTGFGYEQYF
TRBV28	TRBD1	TRBJ1-5	CASSPDREDNQPQHF
TRBV7-8	TRBD2	TRBJ2-1	CASSFTRGGTGEQFF
TRBV27	TRBD2	TRBJ2-1	CASSWAGDYEQFF
TRBV19	-	TRBJ1-5	CASSPDSNNQPQHF
TRBV28	-	TRBJ2-7	CASSGNRAGAYEQYF
TRBV6-5	TRBD1	TRBJ2-7	CASSSDRGLYEQYF
TRBV9	TRBD2	TRBJ2-7	CASRIERTSEYEQYF
TRBV4-1	TRBD1	TRBJ1-6	CASSQYPGGNNSPLHF
TRBV28	-	TRBJ2-6	CASSLGSRGFGANVLTF